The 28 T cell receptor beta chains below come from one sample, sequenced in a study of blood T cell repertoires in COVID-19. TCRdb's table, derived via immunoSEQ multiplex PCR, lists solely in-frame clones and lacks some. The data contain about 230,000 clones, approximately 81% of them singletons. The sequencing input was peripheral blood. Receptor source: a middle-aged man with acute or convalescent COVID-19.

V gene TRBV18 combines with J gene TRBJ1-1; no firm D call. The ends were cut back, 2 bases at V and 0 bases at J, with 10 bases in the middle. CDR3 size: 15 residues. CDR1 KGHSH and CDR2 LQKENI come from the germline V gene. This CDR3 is CASSPFLQLNTEAFF. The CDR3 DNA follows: TGTGCCAGCTCACCATTTCTACAGCTGAACACTGAAGCTTTCTTT.

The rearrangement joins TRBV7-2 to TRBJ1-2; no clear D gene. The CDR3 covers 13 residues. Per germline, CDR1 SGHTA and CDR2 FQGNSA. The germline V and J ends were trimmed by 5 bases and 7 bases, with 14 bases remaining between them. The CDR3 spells CASSPRWIGGYTF. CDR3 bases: TGTGCCAGCAGCCCCAGGTGGATTGGTGGCTACACCTTC.

CDR3 region: CSVEVLAGAQETQYF. The CDR3, as DNA: TGCAGCGTTGAAGTGCTAGCGGGGGCCCAAGAGACCCAGTACTTC. The V call is TRBV29-1, the J call TRBJ2-5, with 10 positions matching TRBD2. The CDR3 is 15 residues long. V was pared by 1 base and J by 1 base, with 3 bases of the junction left unmatched. The germline V gene has CDR1 SQVTM and CDR2 ANQGSEA.

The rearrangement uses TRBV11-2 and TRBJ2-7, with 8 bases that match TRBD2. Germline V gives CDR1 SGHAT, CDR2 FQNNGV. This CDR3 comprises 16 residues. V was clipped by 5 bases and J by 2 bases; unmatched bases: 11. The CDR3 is CASSPIRRGGTYEQYF. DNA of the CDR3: TGTGCCAGCAGCCCTATACGACGGGGGGGCACCTACGAGCAGTACTTC.

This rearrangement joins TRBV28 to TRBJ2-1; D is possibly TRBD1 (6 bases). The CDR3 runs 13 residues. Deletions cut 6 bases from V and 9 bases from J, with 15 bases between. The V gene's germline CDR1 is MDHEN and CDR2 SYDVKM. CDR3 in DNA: TGTGCCAGCAGACAGGGATCCGCGAGTGAGCAGTTCTTC. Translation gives CASRQGSASEQFF.

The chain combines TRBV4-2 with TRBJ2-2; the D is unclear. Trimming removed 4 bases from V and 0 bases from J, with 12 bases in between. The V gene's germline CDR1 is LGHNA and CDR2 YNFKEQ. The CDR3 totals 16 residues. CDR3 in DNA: TGTGCCAGCAGCCCCGAGTCATCCTCGAACACCGGGGAGCTGTTTTTT. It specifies CASSPESSSNTGELFF.

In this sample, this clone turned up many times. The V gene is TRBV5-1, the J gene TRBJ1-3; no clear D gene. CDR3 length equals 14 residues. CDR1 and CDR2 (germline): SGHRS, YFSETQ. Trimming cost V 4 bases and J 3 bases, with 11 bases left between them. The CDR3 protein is CASSPRTDGNTIYF. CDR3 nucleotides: TGCGCCAGCAGCCCTAGGACTGATGGAAACACCATATATTTT.

The CDR3 coding sequence is TGCAGCGTTATCTACAGGGGGTGGACTGAAGCTTTCTTT. Its translation: CSVIYRGWTEAFF. The chain carries TRBV29-1 and TRBJ1-1; 8 bases fit TRBD1. The CDR3 loop spans 13 amino acids. V lost 5 bases and J lost 5; bases outside the gene matches: 7. Germline V CDR1 and CDR2: SQVTM, ANQGSEA.

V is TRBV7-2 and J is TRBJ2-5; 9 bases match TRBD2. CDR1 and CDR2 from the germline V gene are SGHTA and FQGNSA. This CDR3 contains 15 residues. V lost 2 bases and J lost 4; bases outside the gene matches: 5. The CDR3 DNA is TGTGCCAGCAGCTTAAATAGCGGGGGTCGAGAGACCCAGTACTTC. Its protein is CASSLNSGGRETQYF. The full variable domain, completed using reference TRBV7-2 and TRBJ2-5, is GAGVSQSPSNKVTEKGKDVELRCDPISGHTALYWYRQSLGQGLEFLIYFQGNSAPDKSGLPSDRFSAERTGGSVSTLTIQRTQQEDSAVYLCASSLNSGGRETQYFGPGTRLLVL.

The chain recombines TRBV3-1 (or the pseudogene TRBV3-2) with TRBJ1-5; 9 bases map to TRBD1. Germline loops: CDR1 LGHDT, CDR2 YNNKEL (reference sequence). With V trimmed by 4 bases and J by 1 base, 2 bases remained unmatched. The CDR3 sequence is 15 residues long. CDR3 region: CASSLGTGSNQPQHF. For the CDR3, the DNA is TGTGCCAGCAGCCTTGGGACAGGGAGCAATCAGCCCCAGCATTTT.

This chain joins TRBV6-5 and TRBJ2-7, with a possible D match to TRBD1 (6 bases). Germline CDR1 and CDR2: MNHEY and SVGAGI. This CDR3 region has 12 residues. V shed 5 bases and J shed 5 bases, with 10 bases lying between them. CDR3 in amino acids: CASSHPGDEQYF. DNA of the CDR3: TGTGCCAGCAGTCACCCAGGGGACGAGCAGTACTTC.

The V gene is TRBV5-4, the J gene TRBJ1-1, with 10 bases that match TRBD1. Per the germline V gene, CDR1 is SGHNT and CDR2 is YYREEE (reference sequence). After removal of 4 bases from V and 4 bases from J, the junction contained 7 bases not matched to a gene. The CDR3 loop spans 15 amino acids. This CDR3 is CASSTATGGFTEAFF. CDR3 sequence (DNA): TGTGCCAGCAGCACGGCGACAGGGGGCTTCACTGAAGCTTTCTTT.

For the CDR3, the DNA is TGTGCCAGCAGCGACATCCTAGGGGGTAGGGGGTCTACAGGCACTGAAGCTTTCTTT. It yields the protein CASSDILGGRGSTGTEAFF. J is TRBJ1-1 and V is TRBV5-4, with TRBD1 as a possible D gene (6 bases). This CDR3 spans 19 amino acids. V was clipped by 4 bases and J by 4 bases, with 29 bases between them. The germline V gene encodes CDR1 SGHNT and CDR2 YYREEE (reference sequence).

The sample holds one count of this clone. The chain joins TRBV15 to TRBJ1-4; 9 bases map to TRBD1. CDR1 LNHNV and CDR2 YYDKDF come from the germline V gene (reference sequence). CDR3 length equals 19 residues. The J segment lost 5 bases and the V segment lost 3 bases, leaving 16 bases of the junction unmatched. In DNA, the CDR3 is TGTGCCACCAGCAGGTTCGGGACAGGGAAATCCCGTACCAATGAAAAACTGTTTTTT. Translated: CATSRFGTGKSRTNEKLFF.

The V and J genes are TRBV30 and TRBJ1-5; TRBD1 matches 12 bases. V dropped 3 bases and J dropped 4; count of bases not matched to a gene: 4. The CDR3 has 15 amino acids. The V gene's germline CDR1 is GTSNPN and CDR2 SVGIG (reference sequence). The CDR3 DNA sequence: TGTGCCTGGAGCCTGGGACAGGGGGCAAATCAGCCCCAGCATTTT. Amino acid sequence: CAWSLGQGANQPQHF.

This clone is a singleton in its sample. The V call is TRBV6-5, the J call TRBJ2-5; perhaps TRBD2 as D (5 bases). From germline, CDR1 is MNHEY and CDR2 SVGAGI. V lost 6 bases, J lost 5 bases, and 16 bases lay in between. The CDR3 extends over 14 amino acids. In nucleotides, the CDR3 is TGTGCCAGCAGCCCCGTCGGGAATGGGGAGACCCAGTACTTC. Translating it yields CASSPVGNGETQYF.

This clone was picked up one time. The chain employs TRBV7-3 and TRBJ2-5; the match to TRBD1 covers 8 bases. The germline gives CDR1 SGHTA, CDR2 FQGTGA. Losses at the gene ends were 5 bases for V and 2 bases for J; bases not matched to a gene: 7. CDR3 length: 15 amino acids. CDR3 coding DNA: TGTGCCAGCAGCCCAGGCAGGGGGCTGCAAGAGACCCAGTACTTC. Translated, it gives CASSPGRGLQETQYF.

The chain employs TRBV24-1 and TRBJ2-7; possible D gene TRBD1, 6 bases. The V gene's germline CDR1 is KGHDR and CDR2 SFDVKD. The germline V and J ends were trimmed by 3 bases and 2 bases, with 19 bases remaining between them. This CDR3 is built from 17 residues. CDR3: CATSDPHTGTLPYEQYF. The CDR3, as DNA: TGTGCCACCAGTGATCCCCATACAGGGACACTCCCCTACGAGCAGTACTTC.

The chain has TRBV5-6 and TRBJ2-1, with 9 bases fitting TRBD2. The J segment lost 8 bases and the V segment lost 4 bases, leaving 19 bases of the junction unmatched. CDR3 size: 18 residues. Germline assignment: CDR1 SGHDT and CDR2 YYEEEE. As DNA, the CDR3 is TGTGCCAGCAGCCTCCCCACCGGGACTAGCTTCCAAATGGATGAGCAGTTCTTC. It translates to CASSLPTGTSFQMDEQFF.

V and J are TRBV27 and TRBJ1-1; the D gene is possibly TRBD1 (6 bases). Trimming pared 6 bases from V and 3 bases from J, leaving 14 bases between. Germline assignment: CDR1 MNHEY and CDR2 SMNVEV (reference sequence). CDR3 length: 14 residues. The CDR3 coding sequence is TGTGCCAGCAGCAACCCCGACAGGTACACTGAAGCTTTCTTT. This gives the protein CASSNPDRYTEAFF.

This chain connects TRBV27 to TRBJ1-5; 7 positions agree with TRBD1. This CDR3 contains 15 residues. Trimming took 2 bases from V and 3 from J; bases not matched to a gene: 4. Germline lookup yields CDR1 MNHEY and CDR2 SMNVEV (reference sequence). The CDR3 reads CASSLGTELNQPQHF. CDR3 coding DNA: TGTGCCAGCAGTTTAGGGACAGAACTCAATCAGCCCCAGCATTTT.

CDR3 in amino acids: CASSDVAGGYTF. CDR3 nucleotides: TGTGCCAGCAGCGATGTGGCGGGCGGCTACACCTTC. The gene calls are TRBV5-6 and TRBJ1-2; D remains unclear. Germline-derived CDR1 and CDR2 are SGHDT and YYEEEE. V gave up 4 bases and J gave up 8 bases, with 12 bases separating them. This CDR3 spans 12 amino acids.

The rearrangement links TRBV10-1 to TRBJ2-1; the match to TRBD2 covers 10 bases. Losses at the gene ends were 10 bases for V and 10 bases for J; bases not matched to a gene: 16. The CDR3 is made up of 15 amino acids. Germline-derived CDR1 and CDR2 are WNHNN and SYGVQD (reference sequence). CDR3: CAIRPLAGAPGEQFF. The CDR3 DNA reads TGCGCCATTAGGCCGCTAGCGGGGGCCCCTGGGGAGCAGTTCTTC.

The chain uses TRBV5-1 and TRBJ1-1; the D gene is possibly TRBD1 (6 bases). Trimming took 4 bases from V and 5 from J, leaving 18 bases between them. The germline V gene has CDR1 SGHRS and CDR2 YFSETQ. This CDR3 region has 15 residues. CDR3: CASSDIRQRGTEAFF. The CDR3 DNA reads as TGCGCCAGCAGCGATATCCGACAGAGGGGGACTGAAGCTTTCTTT.

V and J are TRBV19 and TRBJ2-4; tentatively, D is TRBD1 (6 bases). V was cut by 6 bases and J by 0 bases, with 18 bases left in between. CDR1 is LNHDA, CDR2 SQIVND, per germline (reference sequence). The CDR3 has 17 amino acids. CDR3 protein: CASSTGTNRLAKNIQYF. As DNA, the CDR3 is TGTGCCAGTAGCACAGGGACCAACAGACTAGCCAAAAACATTCAGTACTTC.

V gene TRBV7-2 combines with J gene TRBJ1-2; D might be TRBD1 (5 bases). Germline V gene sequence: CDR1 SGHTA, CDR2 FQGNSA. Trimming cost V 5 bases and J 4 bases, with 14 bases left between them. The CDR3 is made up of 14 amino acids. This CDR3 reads CASSLSPGIYGYTF. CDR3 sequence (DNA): TGTGCCAGCAGCCTCTCTCCAGGGATCTATGGCTACACCTTC.

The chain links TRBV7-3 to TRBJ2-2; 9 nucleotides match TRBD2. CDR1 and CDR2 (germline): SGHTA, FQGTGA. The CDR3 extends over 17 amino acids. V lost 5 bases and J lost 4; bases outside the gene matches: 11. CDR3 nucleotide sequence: TGTGCCAGCAGCCGTTCCTCTAGCGGGGCTTCCACCGGGGAGCTGTTTTTT. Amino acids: CASSRSSSGASTGELFF. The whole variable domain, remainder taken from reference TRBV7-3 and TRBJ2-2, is GAGVSQTPSNKVTEKGKYVELRCDPISGHTALYWYRQSLGQGPEFLIYFQGTGAADDSGLPNDRFFAVRPEGSVSTLKIQRTERGDSAVYLCASSRSSSGASTGELFFGEGSRLTVL.

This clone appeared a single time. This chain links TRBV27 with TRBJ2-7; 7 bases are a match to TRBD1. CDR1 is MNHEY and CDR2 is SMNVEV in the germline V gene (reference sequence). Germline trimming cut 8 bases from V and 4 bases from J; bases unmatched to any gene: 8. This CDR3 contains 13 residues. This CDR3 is CASGPAGGYEQYF. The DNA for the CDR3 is TGTGCCAGCGGCCCGGCAGGGGGTTACGAGCAGTACTTC.